Shown below are 28 T cell receptor beta chains from a single sample sequenced in a study of blood T cells in healthy people across ages. It was with a sample-barcoded 5' primer and a J-beta primer mix that a second PCR of roughly 7 to 11 cycles was run. A single record per CDR3 protein comes from TCRdb applying MiXCR to the 5' RACE reads. This sample yields approximately 770,000 distinct CDR3 sequences, of which about 62% are seen a single time; about 20% belongs to the top ten. The sample consisted of blood. These TCRs come from a man younger than 45 in good health.

V usage is TRBV6-2 or TRBV6-3 and J usage is TRBJ2-6, with D maybe TRBD2 (6 bases). V was shortened by 2 bases and J by 0 bases, with 14 bases between the two germline ends. Per the germline V gene, CDR1 is MNHEY and CDR2 is SVGEGT. The CDR3 covers 18 residues. CDR3 nucleotide sequence: TGTGCCAGCAGTTACCGGGGAAGGGGACTCTCTGGGGCCAACGTCCTGACTTTC. Its protein is CASSYRGRGLSGANVLTF.

This rearrangement joins TRBV7-8 to TRBJ2-7, with unresolved D. The germline CDR1 and CDR2 sequences are SGHVS and FQNEAQ. Deletions cut 4 bases from V and 3 bases from J, with 10 bases between. This CDR3 spans 13 amino acids. CDR3 sequence reads: CASSSRVGYEQYF. CDR3 nucleotide sequence: TGTGCCAGCAGCTCTCGGGTAGGCTACGAGCAGTACTTC.

The chain recombines TRBV5-1 with TRBJ2-2; D unresolved. CDR3 length: 13 amino acids. V was shortened by 4 bases and J by 9 bases, with 13 bases between the two germline ends. CDR1 is SGHRS and CDR2 is YFSETQ in the germline V gene. The CDR3 bases are TGCGCCAGCAGCGTCCGGTTTGACTGGGAGCTGTTTTTT. It specifies CASSVRFDWELFF.

This clonotype was seen more than once but under ten times. V gene TRBV18 combines with J gene TRBJ2-3; 7 bases agree with TRBD1. CDR1 and CDR2 from the germline V gene are KGHSH and LQKENI. The CDR3 runs to 15 residues. V was pared by 3 bases and J by 2 bases, with 5 bases of the junction left unmatched. The chain's CDR3 is CASSPGQTITDTQYF. Written as DNA, the CDR3 is TGTGCCAGCTCACCGGGACAGACTATCACAGATACGCAGTATTTT.

This clonotype has only one observation. The chain couples TRBV7-3 to TRBJ2-1; D gene uncertain. Germline CDR1 reads SGHTA; CDR2 reads FQGTGA. CDR3 length equals 13 residues. Between the trimmed V and J ends, which lost 5 bases and 7 bases, there was a span of 12 bases. The DNA of the CDR3 is TGTGCCAGCAGCAACCCCAGTCAAAATGAGCAGTTCTTC. Translating gives CASSNPSQNEQFF.

V gene TRBV29-1 combines with J gene TRBJ1-1; a possible D gene is TRBD1 (6 bases). CDR1 SQVTM and CDR2 ANQGSEA come from the germline V gene. CDR3 length: 13 amino acids. Deletions cut 4 bases from V and 5 bases from J, with 14 bases between. CDR3: CSVVDQGRTEAFF. The DNA of the CDR3 is TGCAGCGTTGTCGACCAGGGGAGGACTGAAGCTTTCTTT.

The sample holds a few counts of this clonotype. V and J are TRBV10-3 and TRBJ2-3; D may match TRBD1 or TRBD2 (5 bases each). Trimming pared 3 bases from V and 2 bases from J, leaving 15 bases between. The V gene's germline CDR1 is ENHRY and CDR2 SYGVKD. The CDR3 has 16 residues. CDR3 sequence: CAISDYRDGITDTQYF. Written as DNA, the CDR3 is TGTGCCATCAGTGACTACCGGGACGGAATCACAGATACGCAGTATTTT.

J is TRBJ2-1 and V is TRBV6-5, with D uncertain. V gave up 2 bases and J gave up 2 bases, with 10 bases separating them. Germline assignment: CDR1 MNHEY and CDR2 SVGAGI. The CDR3 length is 15 residues. The CDR3 nucleotides are TGTGCCAGCAGTTACACGGGTCGAACCTACAATGAGCAGTTCTTC. Translation gives CASSYTGRTYNEQFF.

The J gene is TRBJ2-7, the V gene TRBV15; D possibly uses TRBD1 or TRBD2 (5 bases each). CDR1 is LNHNV, CDR2 YYDKDF, per germline (reference sequence). This CDR3 spans 20 amino acids. Deletions cut 11 bases from V and 3 bases from J, with 38 bases between. The CDR3 region is CAAGRCLVLKSGLEDYEQYF. CDR3 in DNA: TGTGCCGCTGGGCGATGTCTAGTATTGAAGTCGGGGCTTGAAGACTACGAGCAGTACTTC.

J is TRBJ2-7 and V is TRBV2; 7 bases are shared with TRBD1. The J segment lost 2 bases and the V segment lost 1 base, leaving 5 bases of the junction unmatched. The CDR3 runs 15 residues. Germline CDR1 SNHLY, CDR2 FYNNEI. CDR3 amino acids: CASSEGGTEPYEQYF. CDR3 DNA: TGTGCCAGCAGTGAAGGGGGGACAGAGCCCTACGAGCAGTACTTC.

V is TRBV20-1 and J is TRBJ2-7; 8 bases fit TRBD1. Unmatched junction bases numbered 15, after V lost 6 bases and J lost 8 bases. From germline, CDR1 is DFQATT and CDR2 SNEGSKA (reference sequence). The length of the CDR3 is 14 residues. For the CDR3, the DNA is TGCAGTGCGCCCACCGACAGGGGTGGTAGGCAGCAGTACTTC. The encoded protein is CSAPTDRGGRQQYF.

V is TRBV6-1 and J is TRBJ1-4; 8 bases map to TRBD1. The CDR3 totals 16 residues. Germline values: CDR1 MNHNS, CDR2 SASEGT. V dropped 8 bases and J dropped 2; count of bases not matched to a gene: 10. This CDR3 is CASGIYTGGTNEKLFF. The CDR3 DNA reads TGTGCCAGCGGGATTTACACAGGGGGTACTAATGAAAAACTGTTTTTT.

This clonotype has more than one count but fewer than ten. The chain is built from TRBV4-2 and TRBJ1-2; a possible D gene is TRBD1 (5 bases). This CDR3 spans 12 amino acids. CDR1 is LGHNA and CDR2 is YNFKEQ in the germline V gene. V was shortened by 6 bases and J by 8 bases, with 13 bases between the two germline ends. The CDR3 nucleotides are TGTGCCAGCAGAGAAGGGGACTTGGGCTACACCTTC. The encoded protein is CASREGDLGYTF.

The V and J genes are TRBV7-2 and TRBJ2-7; weak D call: TRBD2 (5 bases). Trimming took off 5 bases at V and 1 base at J, with 12 bases between the two ends. The germline CDR1 and CDR2 sequences are SGHTA and FQGNSA. This CDR3 is built from 14 residues. CDR3 residues: CASSLERASYEQYF. CDR3 bases: TGTGCCAGCAGCCTGGAGAGGGCTTCCTACGAGCAGTACTTC.

This chain joins TRBV29-1 and TRBJ2-5, with unresolved D. Trimming left V 3 bases short and J 11 bases short, with 19 bases between. The CDR3 has 13 amino acids. From germline, CDR1 is SQVTM and CDR2 ANQGSEA. This chain's CDR3 is CSVDGRWTNEQYF. CDR3 bases: TGCAGCGTTGATGGTCGGTGGACGAATGAGCAGTACTTC. The variable domain in full, completed from reference TRBV29-1 and TRBJ2-5, reads SAVISQKPSRDICQRGTSLTIQCQVDSQVTMMFWYRQQPGQSLTLIATANQGSEATYESGFVIDKFPISRPNLTFSTLTVSNMSPEDSSIYLCSVDGRWTNEQYFGPGTRLLVL.

The V and J genes are TRBV29-1 and TRBJ2-1, with D perhaps TRBD1 (5 bases). This CDR3 is built from 12 residues. The germline CDR1 and CDR2 sequences are SQVTM and ANQGSEA. V lost 7 bases and J lost 3, with 10 bases in between. The CDR3 protein is CSAGQIYNEQFF. The DNA of the CDR3 is TGCAGCGCTGGACAAATCTACAATGAGCAGTTCTTC.

The genes are TRBV7-2 and TRBJ2-5, with a tentative D call TRBD2 (6 bases). Trimming took off 5 bases at V and 9 bases at J, with 16 bases between the two ends. The CDR3 consists of 13 residues. Germline CDR1 and CDR2: SGHTA and FQGNSA. The CDR3 nucleotides read TGTGCCAGCAGCGACAATGGGGGACTCGCCCAGTACTTC. It translates to CASSDNGGLAQYF.

V gene TRBV24-1 combines with J gene TRBJ2-1, with 7 positions matching TRBD1. J gave up 1 base and V 4 bases, and 6 bases lay outside the gene matches. The CDR3 has 16 residues. In germline, CDR1 is KGHDR, CDR2 SFDVKD. The DNA for the CDR3 is TGTGCCACCAGTGAAAGACAGGGTTCGTCCTACAATGAGCAGTTCTTC. Its translation: CATSERQGSSYNEQFF.

This clonotype was seen once. The gene calls are TRBV30 and TRBJ1-1; D is perhaps TRBD1 (5 bases). Trimming shortened V by 3 bases and J by 7 bases, and 6 bases separated the two germline ends. Per germline, CDR1 GTSNPN and CDR2 SVGIG (reference sequence). The CDR3 covers 10 residues. CDR3 sequence (DNA): TGTGCCTGGAGGGGGGGTGAAGCTTTCTTT. Its translation: CAWRGGEAFF.

This chain links TRBV12-3 or TRBV12-4 with TRBJ2-1; no clear D gene. The DNA end is a closer match to TRBJ2-7, so the J assignment may be wrong. The CDR3 consists of 14 residues. The DNA for the CDR3 is TGTGCCAGCAGTTTAGGGTACTCCTACAATGAGCAGTACTTC. It translates to CASSLGYSYNEQYF.

V and J are TRBV29-1 and TRBJ2-7; 8 bases agree with TRBD1. The CDR3 is 14 residues long. Germline assignment: CDR1 SQVTM and CDR2 ANQGSEA. The J segment lost 2 bases and the V segment lost 7 bases, leaving 10 bases of the junction unmatched. The CDR3 DNA is TGCAGCGCCGCGGACAGGGATAGGGCCTACGAGCAGTACTTC. As protein: CSAADRDRAYEQYF.

J is TRBJ2-1 and V is TRBV9, with 7 positions matching TRBD1. The V gene's germline CDR1 is SGDLS and CDR2 YYNGEE. This CDR3 is 14 amino acids long. After removal of 2 bases from V and 9 bases from J, the junction contained 8 bases not matched to a gene. The CDR3 region is CASSVGQLRGEQFF. CDR3 bases: TGTGCCAGCAGCGTGGGACAGCTAAGGGGTGAGCAGTTCTTC.

The chain uses TRBV28 and TRBJ1-2, with a possible D match to TRBD1 (6 bases). V lost 6 bases and J 5 bases, leaving 22 bases between the germline ends. Germline V gene lookup returns CDR1 MDHEN and CDR2 SYDVKM. This CDR3 is 16 amino acids long. CDR3 nucleotide sequence: TGTGCCAGCAGACCCACTGGACAGTTTGAAGGGTATGGCTACACCTTC. Translated: CASRPTGQFEGYGYTF.

This clonotype has only one observation. The rearrangement uses TRBV10-1 and TRBJ2-4; the D gene is possibly TRBD1 (5 bases). The end of the DNA aligns better with TRBJ2-7, so the J call may be wrong. This CDR3 has 14 residues. Germline-derived CDR1 and CDR2 are WNHNN and SYGVQD (reference sequence). The CDR3 loop reads CASSVQGNYYEQYF. The CDR3 bases are TGCGCCAGCAGTGTCCAGGGCAACTACTACGAGCAGTACTTC.

The chain joins TRBV20-1 to TRBJ2-1; TRBD2 aligns across 7 bases. V lost 6 bases, J lost 4 bases, and 9 bases stayed unmatched. The CDR3 runs 14 residues. Germline V gene data show CDR1 as DFQATT and CDR2 as SNEGSKA (reference sequence). The chain's CDR3 is CSAQKPGLYNEQFF. CDR3 nucleotide sequence: TGCAGTGCACAAAAGCCGGGACTATACAATGAGCAGTTCTTC.

The chain employs TRBV18 and TRBJ1-4, with D maybe TRBD1 (5 bases). The CDR3 totals 16 residues. Germline-derived CDR1 and CDR2 are KGHSH and LQKENI. The V end was cut by 2 bases, the J end by 5 bases, with 15 bases between. CDR3 bases: TGTGCCAGCTCACCATCCGGGTCGGGGCCGAATGAAAAACTGTTTTTT. Translation gives CASSPSGSGPNEKLFF.

This clonotype was found a few times. This chain links TRBV2 with TRBJ2-5; D is unresolved. With 3 bases removed from V and 0 bases from J, the gap between germline ends came to 8 bases. This CDR3 has 14 residues. Germline-derived CDR1 and CDR2 are SNHLY and FYNNEI. The CDR3: CASSDPTNQETQYF. CDR3 bases: TGTGCCAGCAGTGATCCGACAAACCAAGAGACCCAGTACTTC.

The CDR3 sequence: CAITPGQGLEGRGNEQFF. The CDR3 coding sequence is TGTGCCATCACCCCGGGACAGGGACTAGAGGGGAGAGGTAATGAGCAGTTCTTC. The chain is built from TRBV10-3 and TRBJ2-1, with TRBD1 as a possible D gene (9 bases). V lost 7 bases to trimming and J lost 7 bases, with 29 bases between them. The germline gives CDR1 ENHRY, CDR2 SYGVKD. The CDR3 is 18 amino acids.